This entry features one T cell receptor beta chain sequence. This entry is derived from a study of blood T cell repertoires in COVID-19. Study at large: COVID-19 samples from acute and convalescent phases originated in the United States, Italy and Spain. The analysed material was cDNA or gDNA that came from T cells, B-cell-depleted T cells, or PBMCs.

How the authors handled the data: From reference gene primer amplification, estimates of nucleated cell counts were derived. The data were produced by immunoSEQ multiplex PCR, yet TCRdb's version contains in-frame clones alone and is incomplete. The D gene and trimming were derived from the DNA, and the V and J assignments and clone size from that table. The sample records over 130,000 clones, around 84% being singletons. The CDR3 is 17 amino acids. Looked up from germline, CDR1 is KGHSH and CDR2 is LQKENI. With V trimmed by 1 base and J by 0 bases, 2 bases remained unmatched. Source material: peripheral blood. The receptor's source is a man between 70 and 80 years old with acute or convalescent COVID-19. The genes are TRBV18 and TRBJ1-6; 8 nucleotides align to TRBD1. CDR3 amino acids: CASSPRQGSSYNSPLHF. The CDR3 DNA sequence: TGTGCCAGCTCACCACGACAGGGGAGCTCCTATAATTCACCCCTCCACTTT.